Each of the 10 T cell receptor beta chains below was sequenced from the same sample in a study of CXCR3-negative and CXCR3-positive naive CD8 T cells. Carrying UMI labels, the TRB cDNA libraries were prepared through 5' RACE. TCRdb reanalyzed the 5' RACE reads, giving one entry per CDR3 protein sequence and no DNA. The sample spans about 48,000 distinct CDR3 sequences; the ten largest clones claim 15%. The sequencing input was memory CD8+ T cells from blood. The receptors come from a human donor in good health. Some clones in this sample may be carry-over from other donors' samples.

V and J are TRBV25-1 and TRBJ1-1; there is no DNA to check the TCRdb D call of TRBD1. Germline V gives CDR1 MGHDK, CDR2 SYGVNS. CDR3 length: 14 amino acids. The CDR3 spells CASSRTGTNTEAFF.

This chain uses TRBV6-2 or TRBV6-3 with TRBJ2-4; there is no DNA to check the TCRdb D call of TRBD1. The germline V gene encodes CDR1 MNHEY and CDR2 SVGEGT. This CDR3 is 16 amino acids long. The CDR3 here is CASSRRDREDKNIQYF.

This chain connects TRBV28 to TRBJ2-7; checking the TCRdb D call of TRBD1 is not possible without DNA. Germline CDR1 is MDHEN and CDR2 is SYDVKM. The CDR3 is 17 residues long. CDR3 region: CASSLPAGTALSYEQYF.

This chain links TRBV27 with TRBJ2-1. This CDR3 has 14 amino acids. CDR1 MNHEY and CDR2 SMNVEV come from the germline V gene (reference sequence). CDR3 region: CASSKGTSHNEQFF.

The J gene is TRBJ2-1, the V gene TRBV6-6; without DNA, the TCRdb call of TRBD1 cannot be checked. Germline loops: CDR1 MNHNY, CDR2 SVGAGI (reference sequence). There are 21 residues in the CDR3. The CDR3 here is CASSYSPHGGTVSRRDNEQFF.

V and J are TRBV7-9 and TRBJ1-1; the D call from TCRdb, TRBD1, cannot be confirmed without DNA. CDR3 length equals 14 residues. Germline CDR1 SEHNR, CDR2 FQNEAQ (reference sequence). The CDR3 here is CATSPPRVNTEAFF. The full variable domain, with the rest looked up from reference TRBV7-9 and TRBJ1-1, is DTGVSQNPRHKITKRGQNVTFRCDPISEHNRLYWYRQTLGQGPEFLTYFQNEAQLEKSRLLSDRFSAERPKGSFSTLEIQRTEQGDSAMYLCATSPPRVNTEAFFGQGTRLTVV.

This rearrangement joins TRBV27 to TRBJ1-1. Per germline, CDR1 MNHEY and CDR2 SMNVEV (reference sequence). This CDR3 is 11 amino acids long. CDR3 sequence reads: CASGRDTEAFF.

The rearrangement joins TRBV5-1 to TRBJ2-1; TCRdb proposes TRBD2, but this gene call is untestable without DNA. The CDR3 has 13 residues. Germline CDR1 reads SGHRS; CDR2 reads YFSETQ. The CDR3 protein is CASSTSGGNEQFF.

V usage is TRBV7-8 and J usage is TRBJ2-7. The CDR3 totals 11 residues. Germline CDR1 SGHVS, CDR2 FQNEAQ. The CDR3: CASISFGEQYF.

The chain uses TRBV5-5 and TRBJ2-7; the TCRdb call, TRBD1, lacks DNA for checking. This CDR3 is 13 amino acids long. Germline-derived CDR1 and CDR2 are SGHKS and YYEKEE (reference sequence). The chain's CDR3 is CASSLVTGYEQYF.